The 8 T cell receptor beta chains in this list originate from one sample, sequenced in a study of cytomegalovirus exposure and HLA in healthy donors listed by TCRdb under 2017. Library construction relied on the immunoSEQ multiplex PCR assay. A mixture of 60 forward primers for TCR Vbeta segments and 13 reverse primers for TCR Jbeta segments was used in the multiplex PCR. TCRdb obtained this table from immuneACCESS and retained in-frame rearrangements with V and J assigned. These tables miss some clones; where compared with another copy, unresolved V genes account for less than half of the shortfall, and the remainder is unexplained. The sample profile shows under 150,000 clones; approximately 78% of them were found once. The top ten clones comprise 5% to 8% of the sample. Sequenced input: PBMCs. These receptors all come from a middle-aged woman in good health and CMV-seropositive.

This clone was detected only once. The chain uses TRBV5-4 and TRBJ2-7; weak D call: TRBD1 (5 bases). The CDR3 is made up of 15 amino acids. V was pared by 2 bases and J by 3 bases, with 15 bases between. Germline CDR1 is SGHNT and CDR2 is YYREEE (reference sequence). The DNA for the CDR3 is TGTGCCAGCAGCTTAGGGGCCTCTCGGAGCTACGAGCAGTACTTC. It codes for CASSLGASRSYEQYF. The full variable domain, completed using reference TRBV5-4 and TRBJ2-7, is ETGVTQSPTHLIKTRGQQVTLRCSSQSGHNTVSWYQQALGQGPQFIFQYYREEENGRGNFPPRFSGLQFPNYSSELNVNALELDDSALYLCASSLGASRSYEQYFGPGTRLTVT.

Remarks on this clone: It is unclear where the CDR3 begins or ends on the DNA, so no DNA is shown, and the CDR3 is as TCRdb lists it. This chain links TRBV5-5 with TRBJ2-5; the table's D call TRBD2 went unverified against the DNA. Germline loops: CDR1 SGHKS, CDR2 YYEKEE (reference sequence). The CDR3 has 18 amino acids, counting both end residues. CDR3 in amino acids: CASSLRGPSGSFLETQYF.

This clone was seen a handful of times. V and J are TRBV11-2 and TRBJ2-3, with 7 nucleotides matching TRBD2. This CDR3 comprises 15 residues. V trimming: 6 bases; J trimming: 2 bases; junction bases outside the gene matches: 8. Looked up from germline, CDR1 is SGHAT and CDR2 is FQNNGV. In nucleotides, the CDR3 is TGTGCCAGCAGGCTAGAGGGAGGGCTCACAGATACGCAGTATTTT. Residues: CASRLEGGLTDTQYF.

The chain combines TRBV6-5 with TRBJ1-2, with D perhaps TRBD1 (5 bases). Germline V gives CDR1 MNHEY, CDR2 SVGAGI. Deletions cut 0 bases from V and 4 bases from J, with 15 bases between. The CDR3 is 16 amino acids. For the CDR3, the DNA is TGTGCCAGCAGTTACTCGATACAGGCCCCTAGCTATGGCTACACCTTC. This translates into CASSYSIQAPSYGYTF.

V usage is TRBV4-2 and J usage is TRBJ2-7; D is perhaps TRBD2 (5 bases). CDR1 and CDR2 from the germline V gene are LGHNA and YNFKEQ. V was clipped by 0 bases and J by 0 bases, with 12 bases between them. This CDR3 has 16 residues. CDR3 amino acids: CASSQEGSGPSYEQYF. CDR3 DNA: TGTGCCAGCAGCCAAGAGGGCAGCGGACCCTCCTACGAGCAGTACTTC.

The CDR3 reads CASSRTGRNTEAFF. The DNA for the CDR3 is TGTGCCAGCAGCAGGACAGGGAGAAACACTGAAGCTTTCTTT. The rearrangement uses TRBV2 and TRBJ1-1; TRBD1 matches at 8 bases. Trimming cost V 6 bases and J 2 bases; bases outside gene matches: 5. The CDR3 loop spans 14 amino acids. Germline V CDR1 and CDR2: SNHLY, FYNNEI.

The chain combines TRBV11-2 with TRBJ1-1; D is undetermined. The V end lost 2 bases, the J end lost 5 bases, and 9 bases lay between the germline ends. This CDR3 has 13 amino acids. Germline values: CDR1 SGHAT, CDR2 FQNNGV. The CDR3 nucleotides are TGTGCCAGCAGCTTAACTGCCCCGACTGAAGCTTTCTTT. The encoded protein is CASSLTAPTEAFF. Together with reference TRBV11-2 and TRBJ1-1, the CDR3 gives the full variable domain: EAGVAQSPRYKIIEKRQSVAFWCNPISGHATLYWYQQILGQGPKLLIQFQNNGVVDDSQLPKDRFSAERLKGVDSTLKIQPAKLEDSAVYLCASSLTAPTEAFFGQGTRLTVV.

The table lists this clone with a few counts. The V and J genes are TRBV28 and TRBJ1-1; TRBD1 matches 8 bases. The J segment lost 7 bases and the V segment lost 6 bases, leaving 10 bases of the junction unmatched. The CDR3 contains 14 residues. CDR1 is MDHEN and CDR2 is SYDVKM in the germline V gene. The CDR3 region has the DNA TGTGCCAGCAGCTCTACCATCGACAGGGGTGAAGCTTTCTTT. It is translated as CASSSTIDRGEAFF.